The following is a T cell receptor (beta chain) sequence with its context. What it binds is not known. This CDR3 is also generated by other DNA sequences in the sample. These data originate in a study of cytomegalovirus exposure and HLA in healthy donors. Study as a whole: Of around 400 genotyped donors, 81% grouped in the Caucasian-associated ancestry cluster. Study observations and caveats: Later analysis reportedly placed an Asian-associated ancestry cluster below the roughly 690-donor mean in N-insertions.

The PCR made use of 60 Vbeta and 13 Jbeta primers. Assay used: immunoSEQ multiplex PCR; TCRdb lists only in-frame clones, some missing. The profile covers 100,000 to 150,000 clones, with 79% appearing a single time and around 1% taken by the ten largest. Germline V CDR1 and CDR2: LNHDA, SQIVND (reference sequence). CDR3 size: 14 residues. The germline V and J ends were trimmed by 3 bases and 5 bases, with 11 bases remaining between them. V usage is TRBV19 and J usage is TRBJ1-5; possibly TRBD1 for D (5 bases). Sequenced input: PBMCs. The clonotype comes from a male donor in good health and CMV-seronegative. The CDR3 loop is CASSMGRVDQPQHF. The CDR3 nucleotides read TGTGCCAGTAGTATGGGCAGGGTCGATCAGCCCCAGCATTTT.